This TCR beta chain was sequenced for a study of cytotoxic CD8 clonotypes in ibrutinib-treated CLL. Study-wide points: Baseline clonality was higher than in age-matched healthy donors and moved in step with circulating CD8+ T-cell counts. Sustained-remission patients were sampled at one set of times and progressing patients at different ones.

Trimming cost V 4 bases and J 4 bases; bases outside gene matches: 10. The V gene's germline CDR1 is SGHDN and CDR2 FVKESK. The CDR3 runs 15 residues. Sequencing was performed with immunoSEQ multiplex PCR; in TCRdb, only in-frame clones are kept and a portion is missing. The sample lists 150,000 to 200,000 clones, around 84% occurring once. A word on this clone: The antigen is not known.

Sequencing was performed on PBMCs, taken after 12 months of ibrutinib treatment. This chain uses TRBV14 with TRBJ2-7; 7 nucleotides match TRBD1. The clonotype comes from a human donor with chronic lymphocytic leukemia. The CDR3 loop is CASSRGATGSYEQYF. The CDR3 DNA reads as TGTGCCAGCAGCCGAGGGGCGACAGGGAGTTACGAGCAGTACTTC.